The sequence of this T cell receptor (beta chain) was determined in a study of blood T cell repertoires in COVID-19. Overall study: Acute-phase and convalescent COVID-19 samples originated in the United States, Italy and Spain. T cells, B-cell-depleted T cells, or PBMCs provided the cDNA or gDNA that served as material.

The germline V gene encodes CDR1 SGHRS and CDR2 YFSETQ. The J segment lost 6 bases and the V segment lost 0 bases, leaving 7 bases of the junction unmatched. The CDR3 spans 15 residues. Original data processing: Quantification of nucleated cells was approximated via reference gene primer amplification. Method: immunoSEQ multiplex PCR; TCRdb's copy keeps in-frame clones and lacks some. For V, J and clone size, that table is used; D and trimming come from the DNA. The sample consists of almost 55,000 clones, about nine tenths of them appearing once. The origin of this receptor is a man between 45 and 60 years old with active COVID-19. Sequenced material: peripheral blood. V and J are TRBV5-1 and TRBJ2-7; TRBD1 matches at 9 bases. The CDR3 reads CASSLEGGQGGEQYF. CDR3 nucleotide sequence: TGCGCCAGCAGCTTGGAGGGGGGACAGGGTGGCGAGCAGTACTTC.